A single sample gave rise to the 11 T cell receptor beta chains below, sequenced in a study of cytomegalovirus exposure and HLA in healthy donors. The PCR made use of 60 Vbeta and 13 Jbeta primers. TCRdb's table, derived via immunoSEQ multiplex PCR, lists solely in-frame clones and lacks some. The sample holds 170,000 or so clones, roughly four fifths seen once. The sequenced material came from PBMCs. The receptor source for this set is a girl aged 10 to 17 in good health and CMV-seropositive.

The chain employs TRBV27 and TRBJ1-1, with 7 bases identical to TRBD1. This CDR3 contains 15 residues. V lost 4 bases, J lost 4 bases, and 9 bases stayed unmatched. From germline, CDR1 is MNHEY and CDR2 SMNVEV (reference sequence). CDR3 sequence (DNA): TGTGCCAGCAGTTCCTTACAGGGGATAGGCACTGAAGCTTTCTTT. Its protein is CASSSLQGIGTEAFF.

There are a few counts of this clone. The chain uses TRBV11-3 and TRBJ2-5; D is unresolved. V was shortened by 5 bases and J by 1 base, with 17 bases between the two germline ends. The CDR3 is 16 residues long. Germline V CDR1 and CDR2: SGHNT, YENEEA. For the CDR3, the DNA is TGTGCCAGCAGCCCAGGCACGGTGGTAGGCCAAGAGACCCAGTACTTC. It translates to CASSPGTVVGQETQYF.

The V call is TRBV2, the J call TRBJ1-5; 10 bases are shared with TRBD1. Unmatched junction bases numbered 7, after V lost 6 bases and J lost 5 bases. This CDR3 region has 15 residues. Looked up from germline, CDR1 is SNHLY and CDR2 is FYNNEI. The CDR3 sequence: CASRGRQGADQPQHF. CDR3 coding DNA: TGTGCCAGCAGGGGCAGACAGGGGGCGGATCAGCCCCAGCATTTT.

The CDR3 DNA reads TGTGCCAGCAGCGTCCGGGACAGGGGATATGGTGAGCAGTTCTTC. This gives the protein CASSVRDRGYGEQFF. This chain joins TRBV9 and TRBJ2-1, with 10 bases matching TRBD1. The germline V gene has CDR1 SGDLS and CDR2 YYNGEE. Trimming took 2 bases from V and 9 from J; bases not matched to a gene: 8. The CDR3 runs to 15 residues.

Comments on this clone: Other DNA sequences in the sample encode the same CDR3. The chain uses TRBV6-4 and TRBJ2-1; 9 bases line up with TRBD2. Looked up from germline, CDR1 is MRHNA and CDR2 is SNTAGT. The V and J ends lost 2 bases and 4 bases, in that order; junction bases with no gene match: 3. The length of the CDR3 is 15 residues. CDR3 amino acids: CASSDLAGSYNEQFF. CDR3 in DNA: TGTGCCAGCAGTGACCTAGCGGGGAGTTACAATGAGCAGTTCTTC.

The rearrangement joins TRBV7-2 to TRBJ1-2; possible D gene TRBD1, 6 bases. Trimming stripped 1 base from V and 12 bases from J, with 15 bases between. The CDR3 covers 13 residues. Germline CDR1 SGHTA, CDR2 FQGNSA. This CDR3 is CASSLEGQGKNTF. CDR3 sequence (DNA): TGTGCCAGCAGCTTAGAGGGCCAGGGGAAGAACACCTTC. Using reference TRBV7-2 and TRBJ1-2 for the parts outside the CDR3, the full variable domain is GAGVSQSPSNKVTEKGKDVELRCDPISGHTALYWYRQSLGQGLEFLIYFQGNSAPDKSGLPSDRFSAERTGGSVSTLTIQRTQQEDSAVYLCASSLEGQGKNTFGSGTRLTVV.

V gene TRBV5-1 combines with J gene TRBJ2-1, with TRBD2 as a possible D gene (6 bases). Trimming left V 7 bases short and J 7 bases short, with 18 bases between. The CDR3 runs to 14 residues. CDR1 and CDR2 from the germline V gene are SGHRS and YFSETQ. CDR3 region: CASSLGRDVNEQFF. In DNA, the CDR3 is TGCGCCAGCTCCCTAGGGCGGGACGTGAATGAGCAGTTCTTC.

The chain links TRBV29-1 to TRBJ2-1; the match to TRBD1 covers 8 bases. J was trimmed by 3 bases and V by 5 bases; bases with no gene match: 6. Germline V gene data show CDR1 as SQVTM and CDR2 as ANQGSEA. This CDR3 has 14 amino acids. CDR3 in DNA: TGCAGCGTTTTTGGTGGACAGGGCTACAATGAGCAGTTCTTC. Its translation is CSVFGGQGYNEQFF.

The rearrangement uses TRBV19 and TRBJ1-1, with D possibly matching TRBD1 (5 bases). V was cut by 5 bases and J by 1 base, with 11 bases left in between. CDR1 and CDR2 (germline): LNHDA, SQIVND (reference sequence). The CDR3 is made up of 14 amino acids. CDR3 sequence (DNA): TGTGCCAGTAGTCCGGGACTTGAGAACACTGAAGCTTTCTTT. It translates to CASSPGLENTEAFF.

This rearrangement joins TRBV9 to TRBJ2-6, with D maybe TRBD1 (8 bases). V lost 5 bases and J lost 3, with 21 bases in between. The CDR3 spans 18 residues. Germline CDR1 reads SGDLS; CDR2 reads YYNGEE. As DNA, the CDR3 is TGTGCCAGCAGAGGGAGGGCAGGGGGCGGTGATGGGGCCAACGTCCTGACTTTC. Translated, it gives CASRGRAGGGDGANVLTF.

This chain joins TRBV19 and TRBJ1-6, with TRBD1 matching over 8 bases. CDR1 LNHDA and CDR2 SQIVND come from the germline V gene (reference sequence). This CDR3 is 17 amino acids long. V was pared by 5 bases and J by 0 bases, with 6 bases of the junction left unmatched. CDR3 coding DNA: TGTGCCAGTAGTTTCACGGACAGGGTCTCCTATAATTCACCCCTCCACTTT. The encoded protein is CASSFTDRVSYNSPLHF.